The clone carrying this TCR beta chain was found many times. The time point here: persistent/refractory GD, antithyroid drugs over 5 years with positive TRAb. TCR sequences were obtained from RNA taken from PBMCs. Trimming cost V 6 bases and J 4 bases; bases outside gene matches: 14. CDR3 length: 16 residues. The data derive from a study of regulatory T cells in long-lasting Graves disease. Arm-PCR of CDR3 regions and iRepertoire HTBI primers were used to build TCR beta libraries. A single record per CDR3 protein comes from TCRdb applying MiXCR to the multiplex PCR reads. Of 400,000 or so distinct CDR3 sequences listed, around 24% are singletons.

The material sequenced was peripheral blood mononuclear cells (PBMCs), taken when the disease was refractory, from a patient treated with antithyroid drugs. The genes are TRBV12-3 or TRBV12-4 and TRBJ2-5, with TRBD2 matching over 7 bases. The TCR was taken from a female donor with Graves disease. CDR3 sequence: CASSNFGPGGGETQYF. CDR3 nucleotide sequence: TGTGCCAGCAGCAATTTCGGACCGGGAGGAGGAGAGACCCAGTACTTC.